This TCR beta chain appears in the sequencing data of a study of control samples from healthy donors and cancer patients. Losses at the gene ends were 2 bases for V and 8 bases for J; bases not matched to a gene: 8. The germline V gene has CDR1 LNHDA and CDR2 SQIVND (reference sequence). This CDR3 contains 14 residues. Produced via immunoSEQ multiplex PCR; TCRdb's table is partial and in-frame only. The profile shows approximately 44,000 clones, around 70% of them singletons. The genes are TRBV19 and TRBJ1-2, with 7 bases aligning to TRBD1. The specimen sequenced was formalin-fixed, paraffin-embedded tissue. This sequence was found in a male donor with melanoma. CDR3: CASSIPTGTEGYTF. The DNA of the CDR3 is TGTGCCAGTAGTATACCCACCGGGACAGAAGGCTACACCTTC. The whole variable domain, filled in from reference TRBV19 and TRBJ1-2, reads DGGITQSPKYLFRKEGQNVTLSCEQNLNHDAMYWYRQDPGQGLRLIYYSQIVNDFQKGDIAEGYSVSREKKESFPLTVTSAQKNPTAFYLCASSIPTGTEGYTFGSGTRLTVV.